This entry concerns a single T cell receptor beta chain. This clone has only one observation. This receptor's antigen is unknown. Nothing much larger sits one base from this clone, and base qualities are not available. These data originate in a study of blood T cell repertoires in COVID-19 (dated by TCRdb to the early 2020s). About the investigation overall: Samples from collaborators originated in the United States, Italy and Spain and spanned both the acute and convalescent phases of COVID-19. The material from the prospective study consisted of cDNA or gDNA derived from T cells, B-cell-depleted T cells, or PBMCs. Subjects who had been exposed to COVID-19, were actively infected with it, or had recovered from it provided the deeply sampled blood TCRbeta repertoires that made up the dataset. The repertoires were released in a freely available public database meant as a resource for research on the immune response to SARS-CoV-2. The samples were drawn from the first 160 participants of the ongoing ImmuneRACE study and from 1,200 or so subjects provided by 6 global collaborators. A de-identified subject ID, COVID-19 status, age in years and sex were almost always included in the sample metadata. Where available, HLA class I and class II types were taken from metadata supplied by the sample provider and were not determined by assay-based typing. Here is what the overall study found, with its caveats: How much clinical and demographic metadata was included differed by source and by participant, and the metadata was provided uncurated.

TCRbeta CDR3 regions were amplified from genomic DNA by means of the immunoSEQ Assay, a bias-controlled multiplex PCR. On the authors' methods: The number of nucleated cells in each sample was estimated by amplification of reference gene primers within the assay. To quantify the absolute abundance of each unique TCRbeta CDR3 rearrangement, sequence reads were collapsed and filtered. Productive Simpson clonality was computed per sample as the square root of Simpson's diversity index over productive rearrangements. This is the immuneACCESS table as TCRdb keeps it, with only in-frame sequences that have V and J called. A part of the clones is gone; compared with another copy, unresolved V genes explain less than half, and the rest is unexplained. Clone size and V and J calls were adopted from that table, with D and trimming inferred from the DNA. The sample has approximately 130,000 clones on record, approximately 81% of them singletons. The ten largest clones capture roughly 9.1% of the sample.

The CDR3 sequence holds 13 residues, the cysteine and phenylalanine included. Only the CDR3 DNA stays, 39 bases, in frame from base 1. The junction carries 17 bases between V and J, which are trimmed by 6 bases and 6 bases respectively. From a lookup of the germline V gene, CDR1 and CDR2 are SQVTM and ANQGSEA. The collaborating institutions used their own protocols to collect whole blood in K2EDTA tubes. Collaborator samples were shipped for TCRbeta analysis as frozen whole blood, isolated PBMCs, or DNA extracted from either sample type. The sequencing input was peripheral blood. The chain uses TRBV29-1 and TRBJ1-2, with TRBD1 as a weak D call on 5 bases. This sequence was found in a woman aged 60-75 years with active or convalescent COVID-19. The DNA sequence reads TGCAGCGTCGAGGACCCCAAGGGGAATGGCTACACCTTC. This is translated as CSVEDPKGNGYTF.